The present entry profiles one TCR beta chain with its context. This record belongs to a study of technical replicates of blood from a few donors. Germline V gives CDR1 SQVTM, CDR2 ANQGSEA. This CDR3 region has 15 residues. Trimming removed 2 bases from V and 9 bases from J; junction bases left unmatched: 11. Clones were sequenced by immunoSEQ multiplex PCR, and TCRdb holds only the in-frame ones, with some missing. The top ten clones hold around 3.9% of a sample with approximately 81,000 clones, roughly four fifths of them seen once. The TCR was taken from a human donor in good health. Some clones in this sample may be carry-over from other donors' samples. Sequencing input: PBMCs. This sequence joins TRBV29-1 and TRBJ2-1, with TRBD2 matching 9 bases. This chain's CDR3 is CSVETLSGGYGEQFF. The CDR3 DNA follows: TGCAGCGTTGAAACTCTTAGCGGGGGTTACGGTGAGCAGTTCTTC.